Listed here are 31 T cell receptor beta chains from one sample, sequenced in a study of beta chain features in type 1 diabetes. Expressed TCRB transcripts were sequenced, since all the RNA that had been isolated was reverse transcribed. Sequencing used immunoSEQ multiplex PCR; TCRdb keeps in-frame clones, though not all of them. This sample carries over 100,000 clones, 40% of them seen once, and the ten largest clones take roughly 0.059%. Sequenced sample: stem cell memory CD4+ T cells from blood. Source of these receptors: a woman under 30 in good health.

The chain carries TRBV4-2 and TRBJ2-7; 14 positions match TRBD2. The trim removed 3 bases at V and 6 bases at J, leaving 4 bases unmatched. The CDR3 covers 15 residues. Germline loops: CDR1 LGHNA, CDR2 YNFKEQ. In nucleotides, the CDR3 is TGTGCCAGCAGCCATGGACTAGCGGGAGGTCGCGAGCAGTACTTC. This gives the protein CASSHGLAGGREQYF.

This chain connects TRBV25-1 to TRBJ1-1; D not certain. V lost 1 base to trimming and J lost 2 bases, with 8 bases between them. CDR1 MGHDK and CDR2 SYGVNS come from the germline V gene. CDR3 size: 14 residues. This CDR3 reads CASSESMSNTEAFF. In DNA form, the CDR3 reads TGTGCCAGCAGTGAATCTATGTCAAACACTGAAGCTTTCTTT. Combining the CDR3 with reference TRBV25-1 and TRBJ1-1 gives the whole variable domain EADIYQTPRYLVIGTGKKITLECSQTMGHDKMYWYQQDPGMELHLIHYSYGVNSTEKGDLSSESTVSRIRTEHFPLTLESARPSHTSQYLCASSESMSNTEAFFGQGTRLTVV.

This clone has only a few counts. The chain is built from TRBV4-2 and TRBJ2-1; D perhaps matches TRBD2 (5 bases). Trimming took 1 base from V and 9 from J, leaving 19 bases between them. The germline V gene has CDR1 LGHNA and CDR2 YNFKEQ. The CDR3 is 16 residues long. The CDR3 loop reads CASSQVFVGGPLEQFF. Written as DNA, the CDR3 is TGTGCCAGCAGCCAAGTTTTTGTGGGCGGGCCCCTTGAGCAGTTCTTC.

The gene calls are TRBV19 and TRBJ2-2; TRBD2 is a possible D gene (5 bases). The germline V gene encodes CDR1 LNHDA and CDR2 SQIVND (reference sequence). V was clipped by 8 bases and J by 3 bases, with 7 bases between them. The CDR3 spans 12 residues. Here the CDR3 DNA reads TGTGCCAGTCTGCGGGACACCGGGGAGCTGTTTTTT. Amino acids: CASLRDTGELFF.

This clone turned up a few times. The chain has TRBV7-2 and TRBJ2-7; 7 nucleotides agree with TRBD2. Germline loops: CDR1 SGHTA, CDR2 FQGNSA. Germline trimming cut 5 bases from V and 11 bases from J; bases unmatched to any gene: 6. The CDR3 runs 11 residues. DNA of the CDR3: TGTGCCAGCAGCGTGACGGGGAGGGAGTACTTC. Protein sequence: CASSVTGREYF.

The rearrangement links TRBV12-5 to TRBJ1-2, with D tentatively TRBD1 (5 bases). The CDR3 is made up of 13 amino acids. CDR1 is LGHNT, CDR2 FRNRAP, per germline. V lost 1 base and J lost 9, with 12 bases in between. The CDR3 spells CASGLAGQPSYTF. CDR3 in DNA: TGTGCTAGTGGTTTGGCAGGGCAGCCAAGCTACACCTTC.

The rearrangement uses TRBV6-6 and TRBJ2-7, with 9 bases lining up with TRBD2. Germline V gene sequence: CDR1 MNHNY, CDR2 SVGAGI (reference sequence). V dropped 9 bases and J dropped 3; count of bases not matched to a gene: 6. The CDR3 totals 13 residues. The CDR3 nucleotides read TGTGCCAGTCAGCTAGCGGGGAGCTACGAGCAGTACTTC. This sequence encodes CASQLAGSYEQYF.

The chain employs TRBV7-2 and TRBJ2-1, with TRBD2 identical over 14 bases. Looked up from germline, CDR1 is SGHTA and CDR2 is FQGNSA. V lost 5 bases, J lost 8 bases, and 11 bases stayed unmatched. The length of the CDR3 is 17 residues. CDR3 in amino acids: CASSATGTSGSVYEQFF. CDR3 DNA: TGTGCCAGCAGCGCCACCGGGACTAGCGGGAGTGTATATGAGCAGTTCTTC.

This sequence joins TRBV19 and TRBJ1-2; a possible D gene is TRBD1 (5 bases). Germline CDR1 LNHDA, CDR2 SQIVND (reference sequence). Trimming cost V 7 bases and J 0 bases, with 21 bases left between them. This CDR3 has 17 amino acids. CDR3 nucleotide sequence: TGTGCCAGTACAAGGCGGGGCGTAAATACAGCTAACTATGGCTACACCTTC. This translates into CASTRRGVNTANYGYTF.

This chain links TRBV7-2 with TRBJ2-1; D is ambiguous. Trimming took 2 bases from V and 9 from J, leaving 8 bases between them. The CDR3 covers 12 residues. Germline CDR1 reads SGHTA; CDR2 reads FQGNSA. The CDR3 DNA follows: TGTGCCAGCAGCTTAACAGTGACTGAGCAGTTCTTC. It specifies CASSLTVTEQFF.

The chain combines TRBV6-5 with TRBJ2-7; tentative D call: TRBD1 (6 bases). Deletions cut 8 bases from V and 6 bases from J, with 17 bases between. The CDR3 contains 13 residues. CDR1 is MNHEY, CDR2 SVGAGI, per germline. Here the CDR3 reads CASGTLGLGEQYF. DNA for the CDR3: TGTGCCAGCGGGACATTGGGGCTCGGCGAGCAGTACTTC.

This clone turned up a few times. In DNA, the CDR3 is TGTGCCACCGAGCGGGAGGTTTACGAGCAGTACTTC. Translated, it gives CATEREVYEQYF. The chain couples TRBV28 to TRBJ2-7, with 9 bases matching TRBD2. V was clipped by 10 bases and J by 4 bases; unmatched bases: 5. The CDR3 is 12 residues long. CDR1 and CDR2 (germline): MDHEN, SYDVKM.

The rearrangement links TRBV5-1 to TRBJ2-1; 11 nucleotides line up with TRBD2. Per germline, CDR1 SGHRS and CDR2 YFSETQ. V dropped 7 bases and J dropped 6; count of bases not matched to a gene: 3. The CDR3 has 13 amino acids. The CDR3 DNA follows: TGCGCCAGCGAGACTAGCGGGACCAATGAGCAGTTCTTC. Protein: CASETSGTNEQFF.

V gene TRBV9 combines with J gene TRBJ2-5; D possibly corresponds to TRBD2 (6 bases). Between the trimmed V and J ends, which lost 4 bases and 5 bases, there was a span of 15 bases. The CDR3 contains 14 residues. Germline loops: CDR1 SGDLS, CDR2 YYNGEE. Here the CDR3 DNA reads TGTGCCAGCAGCCGGGAGATAGCCCAGGAGACCCAGTACTTC. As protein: CASSREIAQETQYF. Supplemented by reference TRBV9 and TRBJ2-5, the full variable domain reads DSGVTQTPKHLITATGQRVTLRCSPRSGDLSVYWYQQSLDQGLQFLIQYYNGEERAKGNILERFSAQQFPDLHSELNLSSLELGDSALYFCASSREIAQETQYFGPGTRLLVL.

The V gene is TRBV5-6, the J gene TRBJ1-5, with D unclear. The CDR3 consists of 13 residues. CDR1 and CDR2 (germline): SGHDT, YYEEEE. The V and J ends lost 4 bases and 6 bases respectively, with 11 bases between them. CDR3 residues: CASSRLIGQPQHF. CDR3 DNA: TGTGCCAGCAGCCGGTTGATTGGTCAGCCCCAGCATTTT.

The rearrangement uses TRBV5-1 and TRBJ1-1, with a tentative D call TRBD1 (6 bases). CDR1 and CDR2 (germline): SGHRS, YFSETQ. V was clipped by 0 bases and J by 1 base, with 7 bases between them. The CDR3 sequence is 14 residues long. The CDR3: CASSLADRNTEAFF. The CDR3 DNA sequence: TGCGCCAGCAGCTTGGCGGACAGGAACACTGAAGCTTTCTTT.

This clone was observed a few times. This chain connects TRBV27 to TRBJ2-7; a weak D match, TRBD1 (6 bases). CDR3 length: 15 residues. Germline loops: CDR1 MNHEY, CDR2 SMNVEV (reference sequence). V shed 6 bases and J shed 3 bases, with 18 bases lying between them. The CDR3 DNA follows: TGTGCCAGCAGACAGGGATTGGGATATATCTACGAGCAGTACTTC. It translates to CASRQGLGYIYEQYF.

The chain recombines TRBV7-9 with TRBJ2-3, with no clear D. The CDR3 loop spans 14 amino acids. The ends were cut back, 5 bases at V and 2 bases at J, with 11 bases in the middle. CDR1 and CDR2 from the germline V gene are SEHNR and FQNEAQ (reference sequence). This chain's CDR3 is CASSKRNNTDTQYF. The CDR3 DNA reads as TGTGCCAGCAGCAAGCGTAATAACACAGATACGCAGTATTTT.

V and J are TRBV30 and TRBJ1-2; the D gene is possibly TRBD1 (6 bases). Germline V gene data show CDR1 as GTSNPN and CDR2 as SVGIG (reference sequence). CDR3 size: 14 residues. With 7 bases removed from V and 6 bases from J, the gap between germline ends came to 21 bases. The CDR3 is CASSNFQGMDGYTF. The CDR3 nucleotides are TGTGCCTCTTCCAACTTTCAGGGGATGGATGGCTACACCTTC.

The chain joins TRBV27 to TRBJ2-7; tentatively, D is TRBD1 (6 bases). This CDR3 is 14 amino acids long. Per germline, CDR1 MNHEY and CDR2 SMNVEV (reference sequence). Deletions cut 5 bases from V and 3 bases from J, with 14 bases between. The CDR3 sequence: CASSPWTALYEQYF. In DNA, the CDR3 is TGTGCCAGCAGTCCTTGGACAGCCCTCTACGAGCAGTACTTC.

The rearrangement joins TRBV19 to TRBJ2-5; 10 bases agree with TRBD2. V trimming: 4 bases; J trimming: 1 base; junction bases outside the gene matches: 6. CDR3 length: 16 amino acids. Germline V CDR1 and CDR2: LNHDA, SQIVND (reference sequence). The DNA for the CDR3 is TGTGCCAGTAGTACCCTCCGGACTAGCGGCCAAGAGACCCAGTACTTC. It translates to CASSTLRTSGQETQYF.

The CDR3 DNA is TGTGCCATCAGTGGAGTTCGGGGGACAGGGATCTCCTACGAGCAGTACTTC. It yields the protein CAISGVRGTGISYEQYF. The rearrangement links TRBV10-3 to TRBJ2-7; the match to TRBD1 covers 9 bases. The CDR3 contains 17 residues. With V trimmed by 4 bases and J by 0 bases, 10 bases remained unmatched. Germline V gene data show CDR1 as ENHRY and CDR2 as SYGVKD.

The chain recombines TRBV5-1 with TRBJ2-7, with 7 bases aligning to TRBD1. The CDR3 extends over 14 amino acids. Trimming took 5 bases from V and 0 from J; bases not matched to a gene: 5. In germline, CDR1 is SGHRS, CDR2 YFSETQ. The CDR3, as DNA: TGCGCCAGCAGGTCAGGACAGGACTCCTACGAGCAGTACTTC. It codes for CASRSGQDSYEQYF.

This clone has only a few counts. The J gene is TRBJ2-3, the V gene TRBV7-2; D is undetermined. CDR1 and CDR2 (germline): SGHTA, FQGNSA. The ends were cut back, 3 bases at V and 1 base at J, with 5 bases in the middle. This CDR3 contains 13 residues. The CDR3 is CASSFPGTDTQYF. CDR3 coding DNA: TGTGCCAGCAGCTTCCCGGGCACAGATACGCAGTATTTT.

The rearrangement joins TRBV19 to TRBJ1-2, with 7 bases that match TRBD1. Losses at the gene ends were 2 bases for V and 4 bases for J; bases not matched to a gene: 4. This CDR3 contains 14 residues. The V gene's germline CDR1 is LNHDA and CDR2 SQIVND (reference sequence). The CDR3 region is CASSIQGGRYGYTF. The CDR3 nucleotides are TGTGCCAGTAGTATACAGGGGGGCCGCTATGGCTACACCTTC.

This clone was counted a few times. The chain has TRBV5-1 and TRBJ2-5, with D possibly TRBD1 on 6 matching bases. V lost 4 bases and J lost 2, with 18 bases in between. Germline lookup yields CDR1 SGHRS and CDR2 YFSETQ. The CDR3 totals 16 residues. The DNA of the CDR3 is TGCGCCAGCAGCCCAACTCCGAGGGACACTCAAGAGACCCAGTACTTC. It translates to CASSPTPRDTQETQYF. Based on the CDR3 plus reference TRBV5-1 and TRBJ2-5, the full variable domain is KAGVTQTPRYLIKTRGQQVTLSCSPISGHRSVSWYQQTPGQGLQFLFEYFSETQRNKGNFPGRFSGRQFSNSRSEMNVSTLELGDSALYLCASSPTPRDTQETQYFGPGTRLLVL.

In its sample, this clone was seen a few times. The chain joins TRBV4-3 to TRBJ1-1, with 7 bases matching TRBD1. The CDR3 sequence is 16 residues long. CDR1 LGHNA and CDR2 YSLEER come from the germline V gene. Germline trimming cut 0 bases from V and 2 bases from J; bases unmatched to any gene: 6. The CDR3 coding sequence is TGCGCCAGCAGCCAAGATTTGGACAGGAGAAACACTGAAGCTTTCTTT. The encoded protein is CASSQDLDRRNTEAFF.

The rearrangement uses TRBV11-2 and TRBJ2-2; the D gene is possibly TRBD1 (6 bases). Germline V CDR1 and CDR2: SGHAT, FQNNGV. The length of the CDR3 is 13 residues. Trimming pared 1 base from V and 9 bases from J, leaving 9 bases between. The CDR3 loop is CASSLAGVRELFF. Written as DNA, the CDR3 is TGTGCCAGCAGCTTAGCAGGGGTCAGGGAGCTGTTTTTT.

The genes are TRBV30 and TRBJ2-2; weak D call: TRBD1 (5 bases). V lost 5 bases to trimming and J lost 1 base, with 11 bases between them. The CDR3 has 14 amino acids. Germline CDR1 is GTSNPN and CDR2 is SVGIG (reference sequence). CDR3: CAWGRARNTGELFF. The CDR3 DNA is TGTGCCTGGGGCAGGGCGCGGAACACCGGGGAGCTGTTTTTT. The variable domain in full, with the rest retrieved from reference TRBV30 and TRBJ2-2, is SQTIHQWPATLVQPVGSPLSLECTVEGTSNPNLYWYRQAAGRGLQLLFYSVGIGQISSEVPQNLSASRPQDRQFILSSKKLLLSDSGFYLCAWGRARNTGELFFGEGSRLTVL.

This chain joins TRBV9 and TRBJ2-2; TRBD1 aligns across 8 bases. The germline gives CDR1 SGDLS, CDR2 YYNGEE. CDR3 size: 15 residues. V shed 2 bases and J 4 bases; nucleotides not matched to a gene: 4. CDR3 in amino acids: CASSVGQGITGELFF. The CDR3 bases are TGTGCCAGCAGCGTTGGACAGGGAATCACCGGGGAGCTGTTTTTT. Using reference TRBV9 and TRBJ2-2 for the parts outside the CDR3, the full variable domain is DSGVTQTPKHLITATGQRVTLRCSPRSGDLSVYWYQQSLDQGLQFLIQYYNGEERAKGNILERFSAQQFPDLHSELNLSSLELGDSALYFCASSVGQGITGELFFGEGSRLTVL.

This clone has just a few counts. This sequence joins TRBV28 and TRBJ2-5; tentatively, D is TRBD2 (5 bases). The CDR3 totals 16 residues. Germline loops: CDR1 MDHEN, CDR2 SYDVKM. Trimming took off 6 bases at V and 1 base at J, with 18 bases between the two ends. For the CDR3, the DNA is TGTGCCAGCAGCCCAGGCGCCGGTACTAGCCAAGAGACCCAGTACTTC. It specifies CASSPGAGTSQETQYF.